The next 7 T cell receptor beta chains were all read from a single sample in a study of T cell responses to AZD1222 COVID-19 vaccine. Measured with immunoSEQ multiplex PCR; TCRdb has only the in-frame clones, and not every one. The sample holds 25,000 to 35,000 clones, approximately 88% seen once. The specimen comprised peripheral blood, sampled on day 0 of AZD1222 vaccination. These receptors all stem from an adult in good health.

Here the CDR3 reads CASSSRTGWDEKLFF. CDR3 coding DNA: TGTGCCAGCAGCTCCCGGACAGGGTGGGATGAAAAACTGTTTTTT. This chain links TRBV5-8 with TRBJ1-4; 8 bases agree with TRBD1. V lost 3 bases to trimming and J lost 6 bases; unmatched junction nucleotides: 7. From germline, CDR1 is SGHTS and CDR2 YDEGEE. The CDR3 contains 15 residues.

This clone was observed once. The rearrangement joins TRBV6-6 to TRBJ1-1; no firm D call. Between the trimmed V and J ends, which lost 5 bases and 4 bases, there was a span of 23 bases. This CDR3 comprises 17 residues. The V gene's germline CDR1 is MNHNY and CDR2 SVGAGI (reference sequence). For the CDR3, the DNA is TGTGCCAGCAGTCGTTCCAACGACAAAAGGGTGGGCACTGAAGCTTTCTTT. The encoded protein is CASSRSNDKRVGTEAFF.

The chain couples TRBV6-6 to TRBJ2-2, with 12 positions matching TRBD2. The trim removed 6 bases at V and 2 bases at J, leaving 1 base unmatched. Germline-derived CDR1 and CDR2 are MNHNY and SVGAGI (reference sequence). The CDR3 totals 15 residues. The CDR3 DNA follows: TGTGCCAGCAGGACTAGCGGGAGCAACACCGGGGAGCTGTTTTTT. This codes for CASRTSGSNTGELFF.

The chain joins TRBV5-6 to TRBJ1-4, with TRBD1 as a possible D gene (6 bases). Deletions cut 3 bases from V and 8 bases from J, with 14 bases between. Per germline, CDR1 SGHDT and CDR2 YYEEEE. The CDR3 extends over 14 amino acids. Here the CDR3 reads CASSSRDIGEKLFF. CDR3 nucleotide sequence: TGTGCCAGCAGCTCCCGGGACATTGGGGAAAAACTGTTTTTT.

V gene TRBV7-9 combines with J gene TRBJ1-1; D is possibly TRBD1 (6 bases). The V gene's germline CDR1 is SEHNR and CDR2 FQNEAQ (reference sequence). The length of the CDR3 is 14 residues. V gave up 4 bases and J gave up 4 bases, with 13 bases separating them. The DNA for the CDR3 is TGTGCCAGCAGCTCCCTAACAGGGTTCACTGAAGCTTTCTTT. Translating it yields CASSSLTGFTEAFF.

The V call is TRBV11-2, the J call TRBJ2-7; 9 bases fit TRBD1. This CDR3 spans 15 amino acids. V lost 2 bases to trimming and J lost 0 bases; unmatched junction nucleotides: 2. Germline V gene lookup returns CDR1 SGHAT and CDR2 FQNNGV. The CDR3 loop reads CASSLRTGVSYEQYF. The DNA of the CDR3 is TGTGCCAGCAGCTTACGGACAGGGGTCTCCTACGAGCAGTACTTC. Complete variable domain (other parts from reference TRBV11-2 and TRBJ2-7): EAGVAQSPRYKIIEKRQSVAFWCNPISGHATLYWYQQILGQGPKLLIQFQNNGVVDDSQLPKDRFSAERLKGVDSTLKIQPAKLEDSAVYLCASSLRTGVSYEQYFGPGTRLTVT.

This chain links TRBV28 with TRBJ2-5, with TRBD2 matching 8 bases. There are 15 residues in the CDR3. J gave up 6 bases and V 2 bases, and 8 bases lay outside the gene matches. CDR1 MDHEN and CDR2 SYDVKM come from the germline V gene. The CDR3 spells CASSLPGTSLKTQYF. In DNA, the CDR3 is TGTGCCAGCAGTTTACCCGGGACTAGTCTAAAGACCCAGTACTTC. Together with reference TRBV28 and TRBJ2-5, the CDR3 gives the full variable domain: DVKVTQSSRYLVKRTGEKVFLECVQDMDHENMFWYRQDPGLGLRLIYFSYDVKMKEKGDIPEGYSVSREKKERFSLILESASTNQTSMYLCASSLPGTSLKTQYFGPGTRLLVL.